What follows are 18 T cell receptor beta chains derived from one specimen sequenced in a study of radiation and T cells in renal cell carcinoma. Here immunoSEQ multiplex PCR was the method, and the copy in TCRdb shows in-frame clones only, minus some. Found here are 20,000 to 30,000 clones, approximately 84% of them singletons; the top ten hold roughly 31%. Indicated time point: blood 2 weeks post-SBRT. Regarding treatment: 15 Gy SBRT to primary tumor, nephrectomy 4 weeks later. Sequenced material: blood, taken from a patient whose treatment included radiotherapy and nephrectomy. The receptor set was obtained from a man in his sixties with renal cell carcinoma.

The chain carries TRBV2 and TRBJ2-2; D is unresolved. Germline V lookup: CDR1 SNHLY, CDR2 FYNNEI. This CDR3 region has 17 residues. V lost 6 bases and J lost 2, with 19 bases in between. Here the CDR3 reads CASSEKLSGPNTGELFF. The CDR3 region has the DNA TGTGCCAGCAGCGAGAAGCTGTCCGGACCCAACACCGGGGAGCTGTTTTTT.

The genes are TRBV7-2 and TRBJ2-1, with 9 bases aligning to TRBD2. CDR1 is SGHTA, CDR2 FQGNSA, per germline. The CDR3 loop spans 16 amino acids. The V segment lost 2 bases and the J segment 7 bases; nucleotides outside the gene matches: 9. CDR3 in amino acids: CASSLSGTSLPNEQFF. CDR3 sequence (DNA): TGTGCCAGCAGCTTATCCGGGACTAGCTTGCCGAATGAGCAGTTCTTC.

The chain carries TRBV9 and TRBJ2-1; D remains unclear. The V and J ends lost 0 bases and 1 base respectively, with 5 bases between them. Germline V gene data show CDR1 as SGDLS and CDR2 as YYNGEE. The CDR3 is 14 residues long. CDR3 nucleotides: TGTGCCAGCAGCGTAGGTATGTCCTACAATGAGCAGTTCTTC. Amino acids: CASSVGMSYNEQFF.

This clone was observed once. The genes are TRBV5-1 and TRBJ2-5; 9 bases fit TRBD2. V lost 9 bases, J lost 1 base, and 13 bases stayed unmatched. The V gene's germline CDR1 is SGHRS and CDR2 YFSETQ. The CDR3 runs to 16 residues. In DNA, the CDR3 is TGCGCCACCCAGAACACCCATAGCGGGAGCCAAGAGACCCAGTACTTC. Amino acid sequence: CATQNTHSGSQETQYF.

This chain links TRBV19 with TRBJ2-5, with 8 nucleotides matching TRBD1. This CDR3 region has 14 residues. The junction had 12 bases not matched to a gene; V was cut back by 11 bases and J by 4 bases. Germline loops: CDR1 LNHDA, CDR2 SQIVND (reference sequence). CDR3 DNA sequence: TGTGCCGCCCGGCAGGGGGCTTCGTCAGAGACCCAGTACTTC. Translated: CAARQGASSETQYF.

This chain links TRBV11-2 with TRBJ2-1, with D tentatively TRBD1 or TRBD2 (5 bases each). Between the trimmed V and J ends, which lost 5 bases and 9 bases, there was a span of 11 bases. The length of the CDR3 is 12 residues. Germline loops: CDR1 SGHAT, CDR2 FQNNGV. The CDR3 here is CASSKTRGEQFF. The CDR3 DNA is TGTGCCAGCAGCAAAACTAGGGGTGAGCAGTTCTTC.

The CDR3 loop reads CASSVSQGGNTIYF. CDR3 sequence (DNA): TGCGCCAGCAGTGTAAGTCAGGGTGGAAACACCATATATTTT. The chain joins TRBV10-1 to TRBJ1-3; D possibly corresponds to TRBD1 (5 bases). Germline V gene lookup returns CDR1 WNHNN and CDR2 SYGVQD (reference sequence). The CDR3 length is 14 residues. V lost 4 bases to trimming and J lost 3 bases, with 10 bases between them.

The genes are TRBV14 and TRBJ2-4; possibly TRBD1 for D (6 bases). This CDR3 comprises 19 residues. The ends were cut back, 0 bases at V and 4 bases at J, with 22 bases in the middle. Germline values: CDR1 SGHDN, CDR2 FVKESK. In DNA form, the CDR3 reads TGTGCCAGCAGCCAAGATGGGACCGACAGGACGCGGAGGAAAAACATTCAGTACTTC. This encodes CASSQDGTDRTRRKNIQYF.

This chain joins TRBV7-9 and TRBJ1-2; the D gene is possibly TRBD1 (5 bases). Deletions cut 6 bases from V and 1 base from J, with 15 bases between. CDR1 is SEHNR, CDR2 FQNEAQ, per germline (reference sequence). This CDR3 spans 15 amino acids. DNA of the CDR3: TGTGCCAGCAGTCCTACGGTGGGGGGTAACTATGGCTACACCTTC. Translated: CASSPTVGGNYGYTF.

This clone was counted a few times. For the CDR3, the DNA is TGTGCCAGCAGCTTCAAGTTAGCGGGAGATTACAATGAGCAGTTCTTC. It yields the protein CASSFKLAGDYNEQFF. The chain is built from TRBV5-8 and TRBJ2-1, with TRBD2 matching over 9 bases. Germline V gene lookup returns CDR1 SGHTS and CDR2 YDEGEE. The CDR3 loop spans 16 amino acids. V gave up 2 bases and J gave up 4 bases; unmatched junction bases: 7.

The CDR3 loop reads CASRARGHLDRETQYF. DNA for the CDR3: TGTGCCAGTAGGGCCCGAGGACACCTAGATAGGGAGACCCAGTACTTC. V and J are TRBV28 and TRBJ2-5, with D maybe TRBD1 (5 bases). V lost 9 bases, J lost 5 bases, and 25 bases lay in between. CDR3 length equals 16 residues. Per germline, CDR1 MDHEN and CDR2 SYDVKM.

The chain couples TRBV7-2 to TRBJ2-7, with D possibly being TRBD2 (6 bases). Germline V CDR1 and CDR2: SGHTA, FQGNSA. The CDR3 contains 15 residues. V gave up 0 bases and J gave up 1 base, with 10 bases separating them. The CDR3 sequence is CASSLAGGLSYEQYF. The CDR3 region has the DNA TGTGCCAGCAGCTTAGCGGGAGGTTTATCCTACGAGCAGTACTTC.

The V call is TRBV7-3, the J call TRBJ2-3, with 8 bases matching TRBD2. J lost 2 bases, V lost 1 base, and 5 bases had no gene match. The CDR3 spans 16 residues. Germline V lookup: CDR1 SGHTA, CDR2 FQGTGA. The CDR3 sequence: CASSLNSGVSTDTQYF. The CDR3 DNA is TGTGCCAGCAGCTTAAATAGCGGGGTTTCCACAGATACGCAGTATTTT.

The chain uses TRBV7-9 and TRBJ2-7; D is perhaps TRBD2 (6 bases). This CDR3 spans 14 amino acids. Trimming removed 7 bases at V and 4 bases at J, with 17 bases between. CDR1 SEHNR and CDR2 FQNEAQ come from the germline V gene (reference sequence). The CDR3 loop is CASTGGLGMYEQYF. CDR3 in DNA: TGTGCCAGCACAGGAGGGCTCGGTATGTACGAGCAGTACTTC.

V gene TRBV30 combines with J gene TRBJ2-1, with D possibly being TRBD1 or TRBD2 (5 bases each). Germline V CDR1 and CDR2: GTSNPN, SVGIG (reference sequence). The germline V and J ends were trimmed by 1 base and 10 bases, with 20 bases remaining between them. There are 15 residues in the CDR3. The DNA for the CDR3 is TGTGCCTGGAGTGGGGGGACGGGCCGTCGGGGCGAGCAGTTCTTC. Encoded protein: CAWSGGTGRRGEQFF. Full variable domain (missing parts from reference TRBV30 and TRBJ2-1): SQTIHQWPATLVQPVGSPLSLECTVEGTSNPNLYWYRQAAGRGLQLLFYSVGIGQISSEVPQNLSASRPQDRQFILSSKKLLLSDSGFYLCAWSGGTGRRGEQFFGPGTRLTVL.

This chain uses TRBV6-6 with TRBJ1-1; weak D call: TRBD1 (6 bases). Trimming stripped 6 bases from V and 2 bases from J, with 13 bases between. The CDR3 has 14 residues. Germline V lookup: CDR1 MNHNY, CDR2 SVGAGI (reference sequence). The DNA for the CDR3 is TGTGCCAGCAGGCTAGGGGGGACTAACACTGAAGCTTTCTTT. Amino acids: CASRLGGTNTEAFF.

The chain combines TRBV19 with TRBJ2-1; no clear D. Looked up from germline, CDR1 is LNHDA and CDR2 is SQIVND (reference sequence). Trimming removed 11 bases at V and 3 bases at J, with 17 bases between. The CDR3 runs to 14 residues. The CDR3 loop reads CASSSTEVYNEQFF. The CDR3 coding sequence is TGTGCCTCAAGCTCCACTGAGGTCTACAATGAGCAGTTCTTC.

The rearrangement uses TRBV6-5 and TRBJ1-2; D remains ambiguous. The CDR3 contains 13 residues. Trimming stripped 8 bases from V and 4 bases from J, with 14 bases between. CDR1 and CDR2 from the germline V gene are MNHEY and SVGAGI. The DNA of the CDR3 is TGTGCCAGCCCCCAGCCAGGCGGCTATGGCTACACCTTC. Protein sequence: CASPQPGGYGYTF.